This paragraph reports one T cell receptor (beta chain). The data originate from a study of blood T cell repertoires in COVID-19. Whole-study context: Collection of acute and convalescent COVID-19 samples took place in the United States, Italy and Spain.

V was pared by 3 bases and J by 5 bases, with 16 bases between. Germline CDR1 is SNHLY and CDR2 is FYNNEI. The CDR3 spans 15 residues. Libraries were prepared by immunoSEQ multiplex PCR; TCRdb keeps only in-frame clonotypes and omits some of them. The sample lists about 220,000 clones, 65% to 90% occurring once. This TCR was recovered from a woman in her seventies with acute or convalescent COVID-19. The chain employs TRBV2 and TRBJ1-2; D remains ambiguous. The sample was peripheral blood. The CDR3 nucleotides are TGTGCCAGCAGTGACCGAAGAACGGGATTTTATGGCTACACCTTC. Amino acids: CASSDRRTGFYGYTF.